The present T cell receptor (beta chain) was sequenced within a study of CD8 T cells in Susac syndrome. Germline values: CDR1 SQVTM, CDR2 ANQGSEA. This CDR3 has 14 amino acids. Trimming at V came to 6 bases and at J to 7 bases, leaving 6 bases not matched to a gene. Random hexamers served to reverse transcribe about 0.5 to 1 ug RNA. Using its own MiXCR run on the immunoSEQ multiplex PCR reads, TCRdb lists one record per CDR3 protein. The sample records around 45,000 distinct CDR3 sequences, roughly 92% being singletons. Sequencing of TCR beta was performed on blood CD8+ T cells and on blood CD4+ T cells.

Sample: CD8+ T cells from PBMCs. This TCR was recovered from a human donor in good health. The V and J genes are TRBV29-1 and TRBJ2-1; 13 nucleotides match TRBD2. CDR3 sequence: CSVGGLAGVNEQFF. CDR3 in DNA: TGCAGCGTAGGAGGACTAGCGGGAGTGAATGAGCAGTTCTTC.